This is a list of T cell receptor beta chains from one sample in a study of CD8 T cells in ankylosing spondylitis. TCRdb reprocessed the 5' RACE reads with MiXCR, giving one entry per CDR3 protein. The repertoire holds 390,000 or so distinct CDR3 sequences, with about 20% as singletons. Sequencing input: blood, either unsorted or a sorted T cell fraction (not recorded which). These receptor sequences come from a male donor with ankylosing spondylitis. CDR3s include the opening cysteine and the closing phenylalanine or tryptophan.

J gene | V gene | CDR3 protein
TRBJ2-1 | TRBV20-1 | CSARLAGDYNEQFF
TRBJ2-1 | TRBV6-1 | CASSPSLAGGWNEQFF
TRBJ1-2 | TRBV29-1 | CSVEVEGTRGYTF
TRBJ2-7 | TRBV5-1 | CASGTSGRAPYEQYF
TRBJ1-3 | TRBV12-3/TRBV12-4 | CASSFGQARTGNTIYF
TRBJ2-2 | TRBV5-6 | CASSDTGTGYTGELFF
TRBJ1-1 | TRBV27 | CASSLRNRDSTEAFF
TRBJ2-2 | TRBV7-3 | CASSRGANTGELFF
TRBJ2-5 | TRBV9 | CASSDTGVETQYF
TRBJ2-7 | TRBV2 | CASSERTSGSYEQYF
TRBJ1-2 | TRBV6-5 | CASSSGGRGYGYTF
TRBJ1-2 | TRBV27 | CASRYRGFVPNYGYTF
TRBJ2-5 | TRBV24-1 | CATSDRQGETQYF
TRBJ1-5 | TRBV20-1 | CSVRSTDSNQPQHF
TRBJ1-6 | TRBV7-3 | CASSLLARGNSPLHF
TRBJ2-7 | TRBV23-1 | CASSPRSPASPYEQYF
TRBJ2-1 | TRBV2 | CASSPRGDYNEQFF
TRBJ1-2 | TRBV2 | CASSRTRTGNYGYTF
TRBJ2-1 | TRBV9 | CASSVPGTPGLAGENEQFF
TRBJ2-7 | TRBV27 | CASSLRGASGRAGRSDEQYF
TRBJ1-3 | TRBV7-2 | CASSGSGGNTIYF
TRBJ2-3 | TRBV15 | CATSRDLIGDTQYF
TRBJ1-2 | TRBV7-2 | CASSPSRGVHGYTF
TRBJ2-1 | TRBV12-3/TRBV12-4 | CASSLTDRGSREQFF
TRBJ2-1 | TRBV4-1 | CASSHRGLAASSYNEQFF
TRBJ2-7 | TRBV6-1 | CASRIPLRGMPYEQYF
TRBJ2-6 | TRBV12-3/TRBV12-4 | CASSPPGRVLSGANVLTF
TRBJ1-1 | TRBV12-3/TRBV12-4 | CASNRDGGTEAFF
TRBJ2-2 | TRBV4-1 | CASSRGGELFF
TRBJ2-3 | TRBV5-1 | CASSLVDGTDTQYF
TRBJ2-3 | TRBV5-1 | CASSQGAYTDTQYF
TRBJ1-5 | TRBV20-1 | CSARVATDSNQPQHF
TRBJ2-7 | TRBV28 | CASSFRVGVGVDEQYF
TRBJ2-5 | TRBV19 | CASSIRHRGVQETQYF
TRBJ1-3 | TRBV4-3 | CASSQAAPGETGNTIYF
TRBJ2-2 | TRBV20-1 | CSARDAGDAAGELFF
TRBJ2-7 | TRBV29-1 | CSVKTRRDDPYEQYF
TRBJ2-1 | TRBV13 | CASSLEPRGENEQFF
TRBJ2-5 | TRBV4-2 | CASSQVGGRGGETQYF
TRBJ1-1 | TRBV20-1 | CSARRGASFPENTEAFF
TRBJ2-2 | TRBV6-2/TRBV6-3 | CASSYPTTGTSGYTGELFF
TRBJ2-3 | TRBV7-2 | CASSLTSGLPDTQYF
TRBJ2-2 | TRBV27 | CASSLEVGRNTGELFF